The sequence of this T cell receptor beta chain was determined in a study of Graves' ophthalmopathy and Graves' hyperthyroidism. This clonotype has more than one count but fewer than ten. Germline V gene lookup returns CDR1 SGDLS and CDR2 YYNGEE. The CDR3 length is 13 residues. V was clipped by 1 base and J by 9 bases, with 11 bases between them. Amplifying from RNA transcripts, the study obtained TCR beta CDR3 regions. Investigators did first-round RT-PCR with HTBI primers, then second-round multiplex PCR. TCRdb re-called the multiplex PCR reads with MiXCR, one entry per CDR3 protein. The sample includes hundreds of thousands of distinct CDR3 sequences, over 20% seen only once; the top ten take roughly 6.9%.

The sequencing sample was made of peripheral blood. The J gene is TRBJ2-4, the V gene TRBV9, with D tentatively TRBD1 (6 bases). The origin of this receptor is a woman aged 18-29 years with stable Graves' hyperthyroidism. Some clones in this sample may be carry-over from other donors' samples. CDR3 DNA: TGTGCCAGCAGCGTATCAGGGGACGGCATTCAGTACTTC. Its protein is CASSVSGDGIQYF.